This TCR beta chain was identified in a study of T cells after yellow fever vaccination. Study conclusions and caveats: Abundant bulk-derived clonotypes could contaminate FACS-sorted repertoires.

TCR cDNA, made by 5'RACE template switching, carried an added universal primer site and UMIs. TCRdb analysed the 5' RACE reads with MiXCR anew, one entry per CDR3 protein. The table has under 200,000 distinct CDR3 sequences, more than 9.5% seen once. Note on this clonotype: What it recognizes is unknown.

The germline V gene encodes CDR1 SGHRS and CDR2 YFSETQ. The CDR3 consists of 15 residues. After removal of 4 bases from V and 4 bases from J, the junction contained 9 bases not matched to a gene. The chain is built from TRBV5-1 and TRBJ1-2; 8 positions agree with TRBD1. The sequences come from CD8+ T cells sorted from PBMCs, collected 15 days after the yellow fever booster vaccination. This clonotype originated in a man younger than 35 who received the YFV17D yellow fever vaccine. The CDR3 loop reads CASSPPGQAIYGYTF. The CDR3 DNA follows: TGCGCCAGCAGCCCCCCGGGACAGGCGATCTATGGCTACACCTTC.